The present T cell receptor beta chain was sequenced within a study of control samples from healthy donors and cancer patients. Trimming took 3 bases from V and 3 from J, leaving 8 bases between them. Germline V gives CDR1 SGHAT, CDR2 FQNNGV. CDR3 length equals 13 residues. Sequencing used immunoSEQ multiplex PCR; TCRdb keeps in-frame clones, though not all of them. Altogether roughly 48,000 clones are present, 85% to 95% being singletons, with the ten largest covering roughly a fifth. The sequenced sample consisted of PBMCs. The chain couples TRBV11-2 to TRBJ1-2, with D unclear. This sequence was found in a woman aged 40 to 49 with head and neck cancer. The CDR3 DNA is TGTGCCAGCAGCTTGGACGGATACTATGGCTACACCTTC. Translated, it gives CASSLDGYYGYTF.